The clone carrying this T cell receptor (beta chain) was observed many times. No antigen is known for it. Germline CDR1 and CDR2: DFQATT and SNEGSKA (reference sequence). With V trimmed by 6 bases and J by 7 bases, 6 bases remained unmatched. The CDR3 runs 12 residues. The record originates from a study of breast tumors, draining lymph nodes, adjacent tissues. Breast cancer patients provided tissue from their axillary draining lymph nodes. Study-level findings and limits: Tumor TCR diversity was below lymph nodes but above nontumor tissue.

TCRdb redid the calling of the multiplex PCR reads with MiXCR, one entry per CDR3 protein. The sample contains about 130,000 distinct CDR3 sequences, about 22% of which appear only once. The V and J genes are TRBV20-1 and TRBJ2-1; 7 bases fit TRBD2. The sequence came from a female donor with breast cancer. Some clones in this sample may be carry-over from other donors' samples. The sample taken for sequencing was axillary lymph node tissue. The CDR3, as DNA: TGCAGTGCCAATAGACTAGCTAATGAGCAGTTCTTC. The encoded protein is CSANRLANEQFF.